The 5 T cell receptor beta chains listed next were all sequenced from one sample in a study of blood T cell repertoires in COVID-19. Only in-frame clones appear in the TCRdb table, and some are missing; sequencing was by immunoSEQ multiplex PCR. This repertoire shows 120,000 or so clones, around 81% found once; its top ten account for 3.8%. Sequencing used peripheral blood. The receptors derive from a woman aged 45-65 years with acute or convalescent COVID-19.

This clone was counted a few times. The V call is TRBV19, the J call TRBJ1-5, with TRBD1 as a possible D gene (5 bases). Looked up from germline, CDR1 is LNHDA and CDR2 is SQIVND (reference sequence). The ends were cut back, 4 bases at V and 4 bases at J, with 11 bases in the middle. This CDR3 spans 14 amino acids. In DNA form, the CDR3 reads TGTGCCAGTAGTACGGGACTTCTTAATCAGCCCCAGCATTTT. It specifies CASSTGLLNQPQHF.

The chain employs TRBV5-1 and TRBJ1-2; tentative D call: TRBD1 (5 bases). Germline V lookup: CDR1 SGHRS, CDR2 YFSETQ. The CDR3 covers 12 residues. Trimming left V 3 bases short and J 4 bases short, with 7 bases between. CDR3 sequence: CASSSDSYGYTF. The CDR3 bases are TGCGCCAGCAGCTCAGACAGCTATGGCTACACCTTC.

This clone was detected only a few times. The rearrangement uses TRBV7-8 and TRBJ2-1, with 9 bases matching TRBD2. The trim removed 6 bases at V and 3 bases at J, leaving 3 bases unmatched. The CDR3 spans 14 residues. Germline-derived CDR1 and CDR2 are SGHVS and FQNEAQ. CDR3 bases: TGTGCCAGCAGGACTAGCGGAGACTACAATGAGCAGTTCTTC. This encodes CASRTSGDYNEQFF.

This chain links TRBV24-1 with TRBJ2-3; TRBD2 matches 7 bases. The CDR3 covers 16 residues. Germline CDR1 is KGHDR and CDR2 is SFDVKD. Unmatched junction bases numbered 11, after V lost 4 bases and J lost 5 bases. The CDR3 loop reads CATSDSASAGIDTQYF. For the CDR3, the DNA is TGTGCCACCAGTGACTCCGCCTCAGCGGGAATAGATACGCAGTATTTT.

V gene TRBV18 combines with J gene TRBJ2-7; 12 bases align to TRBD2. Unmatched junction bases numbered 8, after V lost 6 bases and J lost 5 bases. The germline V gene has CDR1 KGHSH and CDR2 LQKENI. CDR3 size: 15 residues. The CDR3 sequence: CASSPGLAGLNEQYF. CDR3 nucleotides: TGTGCCAGCTCTCCCGGACTAGCGGGATTGAACGAGCAGTACTTC.